This T cell receptor (beta chain) was documented in a study of T cell responses to AZD1222 COVID-19 vaccine (dated by TCRdb to the early 2020s). For the study in its entirety: AZD1222 recipients with second doses at about 4 weeks or about 12 weeks were pooled, because spike-specific TCR depth and breadth did not differ between schedules. A total of around 240 trial participants underwent TCR sequencing, of whom about 210 received two doses of AZD1222 and about 26 received two doses of the MenACWY control vaccine. Enrollment into the trials was organized by age into subgroups of 18-55, 56-69 and 70-plus years, and those subgroups contained approximately 150, 30 and 60 TCR-sequenced participants, respectively. On the study overall, not on this receptor specifically: Reportedly, close to half of the unique spike-specific TCRs recognized epitopes lying outside the regions that are mutated in the B.1.351 and B.1.1.7 variants. In the small 56-69-year group, the increase in depth fell short of significance, most likely because of low power. A significant rise in spike-specific TCR breadth and depth was observed after two AZD1222 doses relative to day 0 and relative to MenACWY recipients. Vaccine-associated CD4 TCRs spanned the whole spike protein, with dominant responses in regions 160-218 and 743-854. Participants were mostly white British and included more females than males, and it was suggested by the authors that clonal diversity may have been underestimated. Because no day 14 peak-response samples were available, repertoires were characterized only after the peak T cell response. Only a handful of AZD1222 recipients were SARS-CoV-2 seropositive at baseline, limiting conclusions about previously exposed vaccinees.

The CDR3 regions of human TCRbeta chains were subjected to immunosequencing. The original methods were these. Repertoire TCRs were checked for matches against a reference library of SARS-CoV-2-specific TCRs that had been generated using the MIRA antigen-specificity platform. Breadth was defined as the fraction of unique TCRs that were SARS-CoV-2-associated, and depth was defined as the fraction of total T cells that were SARS-CoV-2-associated. Using the MIRA data, each spike-specific TCR was mapped to the spike region that the TCR reacts to and placed in a CD4 or CD8 class. Log10-transformed breadth and depth values were compared by one-way ANOVA with Sidak's multiple comparisons tests. TCRdb obtained this table from immuneACCESS and retained in-frame rearrangements with V and J assigned. These tables miss some clones; where compared with another copy, unresolved V genes account for less than half of the shortfall, and the remainder is unexplained. V and J calls and clone size follow that table, whereas D and trimming were derived from the DNA. This sample lists more than 95,000 clones; over 80% were detected once. Around 8.7% of the sample comes from the top ten.

Counted from cysteine to phenylalanine, this CDR3 has 15 amino acids. Only CDR3 DNA is held: 45 bases, read in frame from base 1. The germline V gene gives CDR1 as SGHTA and CDR2 as FQGNSA. At the junction V is shortened by 5 bases and J by 5 bases; bases outside the gene matches: 6. A remark on this clone: Its antigen specificity is not known. No much larger clonotype is one base removed from it; base qualities were not supplied.

Explained via the paper, the time point label denotes: baseline before first vaccination. Samples from vaccinated people were obtained from the UK trials COV001 and COV002, which included a single-blind randomized controlled phase 2/3 trial of AZD1222 (ChAdOx1 nCoV-19) in healthy adults. Trial participant PBMC samples were collected at day 0 and day 28 after the second dose for TCRbeta chain sequencing. The V and J segments used are TRBV7-2 and TRBJ2-5; TRBD2 matches 12 bases in the middle. The TCR was taken from an adult in good health. The sequencing used peripheral blood, collected on day 0 of AZD1222 vaccination. The CDR3 region reads CASSPTSGSWETQYF. The nucleotide sequence is TGTGCCAGCAGCCCGACTAGCGGGAGTTGGGAGACCCAGTACTTC.